Shown below are 17 T cell receptor beta chains from a single sample sequenced in a study of cytotoxic CD8 clonotypes in ibrutinib-treated CLL. The protocol was immunoSEQ multiplex PCR, while the TCRdb copy is restricted to in-frame clones and leaves out a portion. The sample includes some 10,000 clones, around three quarters of them seen just once. The sample in question was PBMCs, obtained at disease progression, from a patient treated with ibrutinib. The receptors were sampled from a human donor with chronic lymphocytic leukemia.

Only a few counts were recorded for this clone. The chain has TRBV7-2 and TRBJ2-2; TRBD2 agrees at 11 bases. This CDR3 contains 15 residues. Germline V lookup: CDR1 SGHTA, CDR2 FQGNSA. J gave up 7 bases and V 3 bases, and 4 bases lay outside the gene matches. In DNA, the CDR3 is TGTGCCAGCAGCTTTAGCGGGGGGGCTCTCGGGGAGCTGTTTTTT. It is translated as CASSFSGGALGELFF.

The chain uses TRBV9 and TRBJ2-3, with a tentative D call TRBD1 (5 bases). The length of the CDR3 is 13 residues. V lost 8 bases to trimming and J lost 0 bases, with 10 bases between them. Per germline, CDR1 SGDLS and CDR2 YYNGEE. This CDR3 is CARKGLSTDTQYF. The CDR3 DNA reads as TGTGCCAGAAAGGGGTTAAGCACAGATACGCAGTATTTT.

This sequence joins TRBV2 and TRBJ1-2; D is perhaps TRBD1 (5 bases). CDR3 length: 14 amino acids. Trimming shortened V by 5 bases and J by 0 bases, and 10 bases separated the two germline ends. The germline V gene encodes CDR1 SNHLY and CDR2 FYNNEI. In DNA, the CDR3 is TGTGCCAGCAGTTCCGGGACGTCTAACTATGGCTACACCTTC. Encoded protein: CASSSGTSNYGYTF. Looking up the rest from reference TRBV2 and TRBJ1-2 gives the full variable domain: EPEVTQTPSHQVTQMGQEVILRCVPISNHLYFYWYRQILGQKVEFLVSFYNNEISEKSEIFDDQFSVERPDGSNFTLKIRSTKLEDSAMYFCASSSGTSNYGYTFGSGTRLTVV.

The V and J genes are TRBV28 and TRBJ1-1, with TRBD1 matching over 9 bases. CDR1 and CDR2 from the germline V gene are MDHEN and SYDVKM. V lost 3 bases and J lost 1; bases outside the gene matches: 3. The CDR3 contains 15 residues. CDR3 DNA: TGTGCCAGCAGTTTCCCGGGACAGGGGAACACTGAAGCTTTCTTT. Translated: CASSFPGQGNTEAFF.

The chain combines TRBV9 with TRBJ1-1, with D perhaps matching TRBD1 (5 bases). The germline V gene has CDR1 SGDLS and CDR2 YYNGEE. V was shortened by 4 bases and J by 8 bases, with 15 bases between the two germline ends. CDR3 size: 13 residues. The CDR3 nucleotides are TGTGCCAGCAGCCTCACCCCCCGGGGCGAAGCTTTCTTT. Residues: CASSLTPRGEAFF.

By sample share, this clone is medium-sized. V is TRBV19 and J is TRBJ1-4, with 7 bases matching TRBD1. V lost 7 bases, J lost 5 bases, and 7 bases stayed unmatched. CDR1 is LNHDA and CDR2 is SQIVND in the germline V gene (reference sequence). The CDR3 is made up of 14 amino acids. The CDR3 coding sequence is TGTGCCAGTACCGCCGACAGGGACAATGAAAAACTGTTTTTT. Protein sequence: CASTADRDNEKLFF.

The chain is built from TRBV7-2 and TRBJ2-1; D gene unclear. Germline loops: CDR1 SGHTA, CDR2 FQGNSA. The CDR3 is 12 residues long. Between the trimmed V and J ends, which lost 4 bases and 5 bases, there was a span of 6 bases. The CDR3 protein is CASSYPNNEQFF. The DNA for the CDR3 is TGTGCCAGCAGCTACCCTAACAATGAGCAGTTCTTC.

V is TRBV6-6 and J is TRBJ2-5, with D possibly being TRBD1 or TRBD2 (7 bases each). The V end lost 6 bases, the J end lost 5 bases, and 22 bases lay between the germline ends. Germline values: CDR1 MNHNY, CDR2 SVGAGI (reference sequence). The CDR3 runs 16 residues. DNA of the CDR3: TGTGCCAGCAGGGAGACAGGGCGGGAGAAGGGGGAGACCCAGTACTTC. Amino acid sequence: CASRETGREKGETQYF.

CDR3 bases: TGTGCCAGCTCACCTTCCGGCAGGGGTGGAGAGACCCAGTACTTC. This sequence encodes CASSPSGRGGETQYF. The genes are TRBV18 and TRBJ2-5; possibly TRBD1 for D (6 bases). Germline V gene sequence: CDR1 KGHSH, CDR2 LQKENI. The V gene lost 3 bases and the J gene lost 4 bases, with 15 bases spanning the gap. CDR3 length: 15 residues.

The chain uses TRBV28 and TRBJ1-3; D is uncertain. The germline V gene encodes CDR1 MDHEN and CDR2 SYDVKM. V lost 6 bases and J 3 bases, leaving 6 bases between the germline ends. The CDR3 consists of 12 residues. The CDR3 is CASSPVGNTIYF. Here the CDR3 DNA reads TGTGCCAGCAGCCCTGTTGGAAACACCATATATTTT.

The chain combines TRBV6-1 with TRBJ2-5; no definite D call. The CDR3 runs 14 residues. Germline values: CDR1 MNHNS, CDR2 SASEGT. Trimming took off 3 bases at V and 3 bases at J, with 11 bases between the two ends. CDR3 region: CASSDPPWEETQYF. CDR3 coding DNA: TGTGCCAGCAGTGACCCCCCCTGGGAAGAGACCCAGTACTTC.

The chain employs TRBV2 and TRBJ1-3; D not certain. This CDR3 is 13 amino acids long. The V end lost 6 bases, the J end lost 1 base, and 7 bases lay between the germline ends. Germline assignment: CDR1 SNHLY and CDR2 FYNNEI. The CDR3: CASRKGSGNTIYF. The CDR3 DNA is TGTGCCAGCAGGAAAGGTTCTGGAAACACCATATATTTT. Full variable domain (rest looked up from reference TRBV2 and TRBJ1-3): EPEVTQTPSHQVTQMGQEVILRCVPISNHLYFYWYRQILGQKVEFLVSFYNNEISEKSEIFDDQFSVERPDGSNFTLKIRSTKLEDSAMYFCASRKGSGNTIYFGEGSWLTVV.

This chain uses TRBV19 with TRBJ2-1; D might be TRBD1 or TRBD2, each matching 5 bases. Trimming cost V 3 bases and J 4 bases, with 13 bases left between them. Per germline, CDR1 LNHDA and CDR2 SQIVND (reference sequence). The CDR3 extends over 15 amino acids. DNA of the CDR3: TGTGCCAGTAGTATTGGGGGAATAACATACAATGAGCAGTTCTTC. As protein: CASSIGGITYNEQFF.

This CDR3 is CASSVQGRRVPQHF. The CDR3, as DNA: TGTGCCAGCAGTGTTCAGGGGCGGCGTGTCCCCCAGCATTTT. This chain joins TRBV2 and TRBJ1-5; possible D gene TRBD1, 6 bases. CDR3 length: 14 amino acids. Germline assignment: CDR1 SNHLY and CDR2 FYNNEI. Trimming pared 4 bases from V and 10 bases from J, leaving 17 bases between. Complete variable domain (other parts from reference TRBV2 and TRBJ1-5): EPEVTQTPSHQVTQMGQEVILRCVPISNHLYFYWYRQILGQKVEFLVSFYNNEISEKSEIFDDQFSVERPDGSNFTLKIRSTKLEDSAMYFCASSVQGRRVPQHFGDGTRLSIL.

This chain connects TRBV5-4 to TRBJ2-1; D unclear. The germline V and J ends were trimmed by 3 bases and 16 bases, with 23 bases remaining between them. The CDR3 is 14 amino acids. Germline-derived CDR1 and CDR2 are SGHNT and YYREEE (reference sequence). CDR3 sequence reads: CASSSEYFDGRSFF. CDR3 DNA: TGTGCCAGCAGCTCCGAATACTTTGACGGACGATCATTCTTC.

The DNA for the CDR3 is TGTGCCAGCAGCTTAGTAGCCCGCGGCGGCCAAGAGACCCAGTACTTC. Its protein is CASSLVARGGQETQYF. The chain carries TRBV7-2 and TRBJ2-5; no definite D call. The V end lost 1 base, the J end lost 1 base, and 13 bases lay between the germline ends. Per the germline V gene, CDR1 is SGHTA and CDR2 is FQGNSA. This CDR3 is built from 16 residues.

V is TRBV4-1 and J is TRBJ1-1; unclear D gene. Trimming cost V 5 bases and J 0 bases, with 13 bases left between them. The CDR3 is 15 residues long. CDR1 and CDR2 (germline): MGHRA, YSYEKL. The CDR3 spells CASSSGLAMNTEAFF. The CDR3 DNA reads as TGCGCCAGCAGCTCCGGGTTAGCGATGAACACTGAAGCTTTCTTT.